Each of the 9 T cell receptor beta chains below was sequenced from the same sample in a study of OX40 agonist ivuxolimab in advanced cancers. The method was the immunoSEQ multiplex PCR assay. The immuneACCESS repertoire file appears here via TCRdb, limited to in-frame rearrangements. These files lack a portion of the clones; in checked studies, under half of the deficit traces to unresolved V genes, and the cause of the others is not known. The sample includes 40,000 to 50,000 clones, with 75% to 90% observed a single time. 9% to 13% of the sample comes from the top ten. This specimen consisted of CD4+ or CD8+ T cells sorted from blood, obtained in a trial of the OX40 agonist ivuxolimab. The receptor source for this set is an adult with an advanced solid tumor such as melanoma, head and neck, liver or kidney cancer.

The CDR3 spells CASSSGLAGSNEQFF. The DNA for the CDR3 is TGTGCCAGCAGTTCCGGACTAGCGGGGAGTAATGAGCAGTTCTTC. The chain employs TRBV6-5 and TRBJ2-1; 12 bases line up with TRBD2. This CDR3 has 15 residues. The V and J ends lost 4 bases and 7 bases, in that order; junction bases with no gene match: 5. Germline CDR1 MNHEY, CDR2 SVGAGI.

The J gene is TRBJ2-7, the V gene TRBV5-4; 8 bases agree with TRBD1. Per the germline V gene, CDR1 is SGHNT and CDR2 is YYREEE (reference sequence). The CDR3 sequence is 13 residues long. V was pared by 4 bases and J by 3 bases, with 3 bases of the junction left unmatched. DNA of the CDR3: TGTGCCAGCAGCGGCGGGACAGGCTACGAGCAGTACTTC. Its translation: CASSGGTGYEQYF.

The chain uses TRBV7-9 and TRBJ2-7; D not resolved. CDR3 length: 13 amino acids. The ends were cut back, 4 bases at V and 3 bases at J, with 10 bases in the middle. Looked up from germline, CDR1 is SEHNR and CDR2 is FQNEAQ (reference sequence). Here the CDR3 reads CASSSQSSYEQYF. Written as DNA, the CDR3 is TGTGCCAGCAGCTCCCAATCAAGCTACGAGCAGTACTTC.

This chain connects TRBV7-9 to TRBJ2-7, with D perhaps matching TRBD1 (5 bases). Per the germline V gene, CDR1 is SEHNR and CDR2 is FQNEAQ (reference sequence). The CDR3 runs to 15 residues. V lost 5 bases, J lost 2 bases, and 16 bases lay in between. The CDR3 DNA is TGTGCCAGCAGCCCCCCCCTGGGGCGAACCTACGAGCAGTACTTC. This sequence encodes CASSPPLGRTYEQYF. The full variable domain, in which reference TRBV7-9 and TRBJ2-7 provide the parts outside the CDR3, is DTGVSQNPRHKITKRGQNVTFRCDPISEHNRLYWYRQTLGQGPEFLTYFQNEAQLEKSRLLSDRFSAERPKGSFSTLEIQRTEQGDSAMYLCASSPPLGRTYEQYFGPGTRLTVT.

The V and J genes are TRBV1 and TRBJ2-7; the D segment call TRBD2 is taken from the table without a DNA check. TRBV1 is a pseudogene locus. This CDR3 comprises 14 residues. CDR3 loop: CTSSHPTTSGEQYF. In DNA, the CDR3 is TGCACCAGCAGCCATCCCACGACTAGTGGCGAGCAGTACTTC.

The chain joins TRBV6-6 to TRBJ2-7; tentative D call: TRBD1 (5 bases). V lost 6 bases, J lost 5 bases, and 20 bases lay in between. The germline gives CDR1 MNHNY, CDR2 SVGAGI (reference sequence). CDR3 length: 15 amino acids. The DNA for the CDR3 is TGTGCCAGCAGCCCCGACAGCGCGGCACGCCACGAGCAGTACTTC. As protein: CASSPDSAARHEQYF.

Comment on this clone: The identical CDR3 is also encoded by other nucleotide sequences in the sample. The CDR3, as DNA: TGTGCCAGCAGCCCAACCCGGGGCAATGAGCAGTTCTTC. Translating it yields CASSPTRGNEQFF. V usage is TRBV5-4 and J usage is TRBJ2-1, with D possibly matching TRBD2 (5 bases). In germline, CDR1 is SGHNT, CDR2 YYREEE (reference sequence). CDR3 length equals 13 residues. Trimming cost V 4 bases and J 6 bases, with 11 bases left between them.

A single count supports this clone. The chain uses TRBV7-9 and TRBJ1-1; TRBD1 aligns across 8 bases. V trimming: 4 bases; J trimming: 1 base; junction bases outside the gene matches: 5. The CDR3 runs 15 residues. Germline V lookup: CDR1 SEHNR, CDR2 FQNEAQ (reference sequence). The CDR3 region is CASSWTGPKNTEAFF. The CDR3 coding sequence is TGTGCCAGCAGCTGGACAGGGCCAAAGAACACTGAAGCTTTCTTT.

This clone appeared a few times. The CDR3 loop reads CASSLARHRPQHF. The CDR3 nucleotides read TGTGCCAGCAGCCTGGCCCGCCACCGGCCCCAGCATTTT. The chain employs TRBV27 and TRBJ1-5, with D uncertain. The CDR3 totals 13 residues. V was pared by 6 bases and J by 9 bases, with 15 bases between. Germline CDR1 reads MNHEY; CDR2 reads SMNVEV (reference sequence).